This T cell receptor beta chain originates from a study of OX40 agonist ivuxolimab in advanced cancers. Study-wide background: An agonistic human IgG2 monoclonal antibody against OX40 (CD134) was given. Study results and caveats: In CD8+ T cells, expanded clones were on average more numerous than in CD4+.

A history of autoimmune disease or systemic immunosuppression excluded patients. The table came from immunoSEQ multiplex PCR; TCRdb's copy has only in-frame clones and leaves some out. Here the sample spans under 85,000 clones, 88% being singletons. The CDR3 extends over 13 amino acids. Deletions cut 1 base from V and 10 bases from J, with 13 bases between. The germline CDR1 and CDR2 sequences are SGHAT and FQNNGV. On this clone: Its specificity is not known.

The chain uses TRBV11-2 and TRBJ1-1; D might be TRBD1 (5 bases). This sequence was found in an adult with an advanced solid tumor such as melanoma, head and neck, liver or kidney cancer. Material: CD4+ or CD8+ T cells sorted from blood, obtained in a trial of the OX40 agonist ivuxolimab. This CDR3 is CASSLGQVGGAFF. The CDR3, as DNA: TGTGCCAGCAGCTTAGGCCAGGTTGGGGGAGCTTTCTTT.